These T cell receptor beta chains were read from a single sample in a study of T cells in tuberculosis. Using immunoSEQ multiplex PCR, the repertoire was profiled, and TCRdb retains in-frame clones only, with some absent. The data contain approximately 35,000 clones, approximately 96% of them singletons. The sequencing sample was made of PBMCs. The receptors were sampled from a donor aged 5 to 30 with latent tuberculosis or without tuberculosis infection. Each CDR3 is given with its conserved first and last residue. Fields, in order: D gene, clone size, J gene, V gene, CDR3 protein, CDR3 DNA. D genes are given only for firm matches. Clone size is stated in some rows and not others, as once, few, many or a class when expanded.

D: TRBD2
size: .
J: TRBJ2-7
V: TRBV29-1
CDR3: CSASSSGPYEQYF
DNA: TGCAGCGCCTCTTCTAGCGGGCCCTACGAGCAGTACTTC

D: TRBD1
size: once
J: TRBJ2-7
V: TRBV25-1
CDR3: CASSDPGTGSVREQYF
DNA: TGTGCCAGCAGTGATCCCGGGACAGGGTCGGTTCGAGAGCAGTACTTC

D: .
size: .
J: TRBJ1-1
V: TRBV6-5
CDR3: CASSYLGGTEAFF
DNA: TGTGCCAGCAGTTACTTAGGCGGCACTGAAGCTTTCTTT

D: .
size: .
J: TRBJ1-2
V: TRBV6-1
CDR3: CASSEVEGNNCTF
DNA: TGTGCCAGCAGTGAAGTGGAGGGAAATAATTGCACCTTC

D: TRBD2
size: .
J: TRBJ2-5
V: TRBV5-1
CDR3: CASSSGPSGGLQETQYF
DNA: TGCGCCAGCAGCTCCGGGCCGAGCGGGGGGCTCCAAGAGACCCAGTACTTC

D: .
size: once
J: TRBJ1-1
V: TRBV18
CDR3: CASSPELSTEAFF
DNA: TGTGCCAGCTCACCGGAGCTTTCCACTGAAGCTTTCTTT

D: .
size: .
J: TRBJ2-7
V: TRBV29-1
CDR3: CSVTLGAYEQYF
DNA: TGCAGCGTTACCCTGGGAGCCTACGAGCAGTACTTC

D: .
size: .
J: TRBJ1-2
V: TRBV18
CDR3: CASSPPSLLNYGYTF
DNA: TGTGCCAGCTCACCACCAAGCTTACTTAACTATGGCTACACCTTC

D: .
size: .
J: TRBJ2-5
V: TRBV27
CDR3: CASGNQETQYF
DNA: TGTGCCAGCGGCAACCAAGAGACCCAGTACTTC

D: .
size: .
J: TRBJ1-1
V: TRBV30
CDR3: CACKTGWTEAFF
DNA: TGTGCCTGCAAGACCGGGTGGACTGAAGCTTTCTTT

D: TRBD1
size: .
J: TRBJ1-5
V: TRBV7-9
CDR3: CASSLGQGWQPQHF
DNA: TGTGCCAGCAGCTTAGGACAGGGCTGGCAGCCCCAGCATTTT

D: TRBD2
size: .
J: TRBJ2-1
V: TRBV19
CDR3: CASSSGTSGSDEQFF
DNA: TGTGCCAGTAGTTCCGGGACTAGCGGGAGCGATGAGCAGTTCTTC

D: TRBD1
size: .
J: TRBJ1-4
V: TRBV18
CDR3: CASSPRTGNEKLFF
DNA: TGTGCCAGCTCCCCAAGGACAGGGAATGAAAAACTGTTTTTT

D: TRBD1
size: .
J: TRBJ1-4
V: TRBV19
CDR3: CASSISDRGATNEKLFF
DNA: TGTGCCAGTAGTATTTCAGACAGGGGAGCAACTAATGAAAAACTGTTTTTT

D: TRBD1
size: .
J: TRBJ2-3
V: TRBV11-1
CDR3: CASSPDRGLGTDTQYF
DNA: TGTGCCAGCAGCCCTGACAGGGGCCTAGGCACAGATACGCAGTATTTT

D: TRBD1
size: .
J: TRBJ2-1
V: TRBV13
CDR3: CASSWGPGQGYNEQFF
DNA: TGTGCCAGCAGCTGGGGCCCGGGACAGGGATACAATGAGCAGTTCTTC

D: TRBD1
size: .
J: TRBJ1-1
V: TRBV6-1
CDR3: CASSRTGVLNTEAFF
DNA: TGTGCCAGCAGTAGGACAGGGGTTTTGAACACTGAAGCTTTCTTT

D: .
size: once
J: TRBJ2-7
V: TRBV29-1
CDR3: CSVESGNYEQYF
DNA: TGCAGCGTTGAAAGTGGCAACTACGAGCAGTACTTC

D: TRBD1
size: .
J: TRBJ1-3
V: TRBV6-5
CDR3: CASRRGQGRYTIYF
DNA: TGTGCCAGCAGACGCGGACAGGGAAGATACACCATATATTTT

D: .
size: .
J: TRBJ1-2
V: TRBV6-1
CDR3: CASSVGGGYGYTF
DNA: TGTGCCAGCAGTGTGGGAGGGGGCTATGGCTACACCTTC

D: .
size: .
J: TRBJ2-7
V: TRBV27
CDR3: CASSPLQGGSRNPLYEQYF
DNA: TGTGCCAGCAGTCCTCTTCAGGGGGGCTCACGAAATCCCCTCTACGAGCAGTACTTC

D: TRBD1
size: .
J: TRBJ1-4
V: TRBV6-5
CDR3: CASSYEQGTPEKLFF
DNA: TGTGCCAGCAGTTACGAACAGGGGACTCCTGAAAAACTGTTTTTT

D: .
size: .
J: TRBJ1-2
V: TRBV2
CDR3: CASSEETAKVYGYTF
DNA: TGTGCCAGCAGTGAAGAGACAGCTAAGGTCTATGGCTACACCTTC

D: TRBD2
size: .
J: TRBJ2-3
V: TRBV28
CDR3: CASSRGGENTQYF
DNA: TGTGCCAGCAGTCGCGGGGGGGAAAATACGCAGTATTTT

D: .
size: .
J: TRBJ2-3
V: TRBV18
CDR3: CASSPRPGDTQYF
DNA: TGTGCCAGCTCACCACGTCCCGGGGATACGCAGTATTTT

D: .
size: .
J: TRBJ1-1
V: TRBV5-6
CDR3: CASSLSNRGNTEAFF
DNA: TGTGCCAGCAGCTTGAGCAATAGGGGGAACACTGAAGCTTTCTTT

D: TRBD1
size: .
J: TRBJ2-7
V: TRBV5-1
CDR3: CASSLGQGAYEQYF
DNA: TGCGCCAGCAGCCTCGGACAGGGGGCCTACGAGCAGTACTTC

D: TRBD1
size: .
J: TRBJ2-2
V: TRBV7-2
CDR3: CASSSRQGANGELFF
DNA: TGTGCCAGCAGCTCCCGACAGGGGGCGAACGGGGAGCTGTTTTTT

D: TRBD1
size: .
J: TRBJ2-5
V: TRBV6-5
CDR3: CASSYALTGGALDF
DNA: TGTGCCAGCAGTTACGCCCTGACAGGGGGCGCGTTGGACTTC

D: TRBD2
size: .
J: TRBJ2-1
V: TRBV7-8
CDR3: CASSYIAGGHNEQFF
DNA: TGTGCCAGCAGCTACATAGCGGGGGGGCATAATGAGCAGTTCTTC

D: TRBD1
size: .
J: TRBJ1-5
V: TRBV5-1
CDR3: CASSVSGGNQPQHF
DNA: TGCGCCAGCAGCGTTTCAGGGGGTAATCAGCCCCAGCATTTT

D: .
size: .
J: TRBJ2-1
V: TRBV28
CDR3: CASSPLQGPNEQFF
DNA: TGTGCCAGCAGCCCCCTACAGGGACCCAATGAGCAGTTCTTC

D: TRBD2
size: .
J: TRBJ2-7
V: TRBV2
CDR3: CASSLLAGETYEQYF
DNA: TGTGCCAGCAGTTTGCTAGCGGGCGAAACCTACGAGCAGTACTTC

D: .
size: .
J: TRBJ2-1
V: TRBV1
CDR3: CTSSHGPGILPPYNEQFF
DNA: TGCACCAGCAGCCACGGCCCCGGGATCCTGCCTCCCTACAATGAGCAGTTCTTC

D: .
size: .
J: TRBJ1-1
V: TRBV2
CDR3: CASSSSGGGTEAFF
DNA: TGTGCCAGCAGTAGTTCGGGGGGCGGCACTGAAGCTTTCTTT

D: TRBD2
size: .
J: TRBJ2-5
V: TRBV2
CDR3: CASRKLAYQETQYF
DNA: TGTGCCAGCAGAAAACTAGCGTATCAAGAGACCCAGTACTTC

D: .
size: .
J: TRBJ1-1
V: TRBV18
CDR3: CASSLDSEAFF
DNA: TGTGCCAGCTCATTGGACAGTGAAGCTTTCTTT

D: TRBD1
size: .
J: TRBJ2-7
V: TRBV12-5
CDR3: CASSDRDRGAYEQYF
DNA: TGTGCTAGTTCGGACCGGGACAGGGGGGCCTACGAGCAGTACTTC

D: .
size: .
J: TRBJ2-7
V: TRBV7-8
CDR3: CASTGLRAYEQYF
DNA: TGTGCCAGTACAGGGTTGCGAGCCTACGAGCAGTACTTC

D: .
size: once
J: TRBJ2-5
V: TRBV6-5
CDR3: CASSYWGRSGETQYF
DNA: TGTGCCAGCAGTTACTGGGGGAGGTCGGGAGAGACCCAGTACTTC

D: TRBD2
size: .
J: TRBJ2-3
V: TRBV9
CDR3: CASSNPLAGVGTQYF
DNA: TGTGCCAGCAGCAACCCCCTAGCGGGAGTCGGCACGCAGTATTTT

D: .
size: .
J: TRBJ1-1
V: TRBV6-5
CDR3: CASRPQDMNTEAFF
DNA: TGTGCCAGCAGACCGCAGGACATGAACACTGAAGCTTTCTTT